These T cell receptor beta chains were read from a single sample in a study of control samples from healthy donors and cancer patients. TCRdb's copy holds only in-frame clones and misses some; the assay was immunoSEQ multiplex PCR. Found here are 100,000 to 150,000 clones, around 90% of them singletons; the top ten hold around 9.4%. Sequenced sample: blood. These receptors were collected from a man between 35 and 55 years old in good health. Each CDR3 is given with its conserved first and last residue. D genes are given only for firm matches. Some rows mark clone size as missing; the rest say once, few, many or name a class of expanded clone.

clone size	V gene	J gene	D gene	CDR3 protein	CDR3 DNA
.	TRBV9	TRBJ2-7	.	CASSVVGTGEQYF	TGTGCCAGCAGCGTAGTAGGCACGGGGGAGCAGTACTTC
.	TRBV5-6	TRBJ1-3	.	CASSLVAGWHSGNTIYF	TGTGCCAGCAGCTTGGTGGCAGGCTGGCACTCTGGAAACACCATATATTTT
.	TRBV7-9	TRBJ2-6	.	CASSQDSSGANVLTF	TGTGCCAGCAGCCAGGACAGCTCTGGGGCCAACGTCCTGACTTTC
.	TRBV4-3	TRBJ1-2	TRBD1	CASSPGQAHDGYTF	TGCGCCAGCAGCCCTGGACAGGCTCATGATGGCTACACCTTC
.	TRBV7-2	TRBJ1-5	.	CASSLVGGYSNQPQHF	TGTGCCAGCAGCTTAGTGGGGGGGTATAGCAATCAGCCCCAGCATTTT
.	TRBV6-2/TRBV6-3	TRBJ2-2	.	CASSADGRKTGELFF	TGTGCCAGCAGTGCGGACGGGAGAAAAACCGGGGAGCTGTTTTTT
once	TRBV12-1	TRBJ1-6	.	CASSLGTERTSYNSPLHF	TGTGCCAGCAGCCTCGGGACTGAAAGGACGTCCTATAATTCACCCCTCCACTTT
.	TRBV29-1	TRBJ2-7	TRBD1	CSVEAPGQGLYEQYF	TGCAGCGTTGAAGCACCGGGACAGGGCTTATACGAGCAGTACTTC
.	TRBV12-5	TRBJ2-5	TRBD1	CASGEGQAAQETQYF	TGTGCTAGTGGTGAGGGACAGGCCGCCCAAGAGACCCAGTACTTC
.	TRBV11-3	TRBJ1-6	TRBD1	CASSLGRGRSPLHF	TGTGCCAGCAGCTTAGGCAGGGGGCGATCACCCCTCCACTTT
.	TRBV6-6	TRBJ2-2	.	CASSYGFGELFF	TGTGCCAGCAGTTATGGGTTCGGGGAGCTGTTTTTT
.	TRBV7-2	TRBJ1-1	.	CASSSGSLNTEAFF	TGTGCCAGCAGCTCTGGCAGCCTGAACACTGAAGCTTTCTTT
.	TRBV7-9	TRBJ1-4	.	CASSLAGGNEKLFF	TGTGCCAGCAGCTTAGCGGGTGGTAATGAAAAACTGTTTTTT
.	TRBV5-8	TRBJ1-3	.	CASPPAGLSGNTIYF	TGTGCCAGCCCCCCCGCGGGACTCTCTGGAAACACCATATATTTT
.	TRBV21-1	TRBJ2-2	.	CASSRRPGELFF	TGTGCCAGCAGCAGGAGACCCGGGGAGCTGTTTTTT
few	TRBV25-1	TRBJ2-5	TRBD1	CASSGTRDSGETQYF	TGTGCCAGCAGTGGGACCCGGGACAGTGGAGAGACCCAGTACTTC
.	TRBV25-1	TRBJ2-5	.	CASSERRQETQYF	TGTGCCAGCAGTGAGAGGAGACAAGAGACCCAGTACTTC
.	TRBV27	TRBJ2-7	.	CASSFEQLSSYEQYF	TGTGCCAGCAGTTTCGAACAGTTGAGCTCCTACGAGCAGTACTTC
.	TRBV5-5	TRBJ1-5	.	CASSLEGHRGQPQHF	TGTGCCAGCAGCCTTGAGGGACATAGGGGTCAGCCCCAGCATTTT
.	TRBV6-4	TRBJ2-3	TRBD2	CASSASGGADTQYF	TGTGCCAGCAGTGCTAGCGGGGGGGCAGATACGCAGTATTTT
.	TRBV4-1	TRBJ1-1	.	CASSQEETVLTEAFF	TGCGCCAGCAGCCAAGAGGAGACAGTTCTCACTGAAGCTTTCTTT
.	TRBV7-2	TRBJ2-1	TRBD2	CASSFGLAGGKSSYNEQFF	TGTGCCAGCAGCTTCGGACTAGCGGGGGGAAAAAGCTCCTACAATGAGCAGTTCTTC
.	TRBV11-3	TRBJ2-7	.	CASSTAYEQYF	TGTGCCAGCAGCACAGCCTACGAGCAGTACTTC
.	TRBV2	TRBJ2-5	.	CASSAPSEETQYF	TGTGCCAGCAGTGCCCCTAGCGAAGAGACCCAGTACTTC
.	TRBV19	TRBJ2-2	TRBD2	CASRPVRGGLGTGELFF	TGTGCCAGTAGGCCGGTGCGGGGGGGCCTAGGCACCGGGGAGCTGTTTTTT
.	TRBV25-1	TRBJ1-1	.	CASSESRTQLPYEAFF	TGTGCCAGCAGTGAATCGAGGACGCAGCTCCCCTATGAAGCTTTCTTT
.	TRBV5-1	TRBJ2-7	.	CAGSFQIGGGAKYEQYF	TGCGCCGGCAGCTTTCAAATTGGAGGGGGCGCAAAGTACGAGCAGTACTTC